Sequencing of this TCR beta chain was carried out in a study of vaccination and CD4 T cells after COVID-19. For the study at large: Post-vaccine sampling followed dose two by a median approximately 74 days (range 14 to 241).

The CDR3 runs to 17 residues. V shed 2 bases and J 5 bases; nucleotides not matched to a gene: 9. Germline lookup yields CDR1 SNHLY and CDR2 FYNNEI. Findings and limits, study-wide: Spike mono-reactivity was found in 304 of the 307 vaccine-specific clones identified in convalescent patients.

Researchers used the Oncomine TCR Beta short-read assay to sequence DNA from cultured CD4+ T cells. From cultured CD4+ T cells, genomic DNA was extracted. TCRdb recomputed calls from the PCR reads with MiXCR, one row per CDR3 protein. The data hold 9,500 to 14,000 distinct CDR3 sequences, with approximately 35% observed a single time. Details on this clonotype: What it binds is not known.

The treatment is: roughly 11-day PBMC culture with coronavirus spike peptide pools or control peptides (ViraFEST assay). During the years 2011-2018, before the COVID-19 pandemic, the unexposed donor's CD4+ T cells were collected. ViraFEST expanded antigen-specific T cells with peptide pools, then sequenced TCRs. This TCR was sampled from a human donor in good health. The sequenced material came from CD4+ T cells from blood, cultured in vitro. The V and J genes are TRBV2 and TRBJ2-7, with 13 bases that match TRBD2. CDR3 in amino acids: CASSEKGLAGPGDEQYF. DNA for the CDR3: TGTGCCAGCAGTGAAAAGGGACTAGCGGGACCGGGGGACGAGCAGTACTTC.